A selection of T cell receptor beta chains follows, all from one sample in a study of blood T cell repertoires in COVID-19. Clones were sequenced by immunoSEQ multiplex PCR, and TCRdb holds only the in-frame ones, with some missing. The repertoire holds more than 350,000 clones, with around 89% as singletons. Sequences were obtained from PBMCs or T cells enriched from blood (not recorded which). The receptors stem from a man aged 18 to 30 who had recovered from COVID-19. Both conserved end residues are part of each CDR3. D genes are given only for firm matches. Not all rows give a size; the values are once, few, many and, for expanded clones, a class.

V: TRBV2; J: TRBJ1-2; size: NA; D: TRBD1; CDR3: CASSEGSPGQIDGYTF; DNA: TGTGCCAGCAGTGAAGGCAGTCCGGGACAGATAGATGGCTACACCTTC
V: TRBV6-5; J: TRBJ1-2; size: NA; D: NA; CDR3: CASSPGPLGYGYTF; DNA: TGTGCCAGCAGTCCAGGGCCGCTGGGCTATGGCTACACCTTC
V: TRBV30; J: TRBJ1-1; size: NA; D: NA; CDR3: CAWTRNTEAFF; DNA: TGTGCCTGGACTCGGAACACTGAAGCTTTCTTT
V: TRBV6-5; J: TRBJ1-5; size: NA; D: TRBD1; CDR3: CASSRQGRGPQHF; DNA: TGTGCCAGCAGTCGACAGGGGAGGGGGCCCCAGCATTTT
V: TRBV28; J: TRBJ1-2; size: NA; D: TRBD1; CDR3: CASSLRGPNYGYTF; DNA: TGTGCCAGCAGTTTGAGGGGGCCCAACTATGGCTACACCTTC
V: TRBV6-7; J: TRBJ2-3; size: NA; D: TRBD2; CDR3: CASSYKRGGWDTQYF; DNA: TGTGCCAGCAGCTACAAGCGGGGGGGCTGGGATACGCAGTATTTT
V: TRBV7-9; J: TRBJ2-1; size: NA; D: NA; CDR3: CASSLERDTGQFF; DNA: TGTGCCAGCAGCTTAGAAAGAGATACGGGACAGTTCTTC
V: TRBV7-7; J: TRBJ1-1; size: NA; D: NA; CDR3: CASSPVSGPNTEAFF; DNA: TGTGCCAGCAGCCCTGTTTCCGGTCCGAACACTGAAGCTTTCTTT
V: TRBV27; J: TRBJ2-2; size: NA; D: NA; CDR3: CASSSVTGELFF; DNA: TGTGCCAGCAGTTCGGTCACCGGGGAGCTGTTTTTT
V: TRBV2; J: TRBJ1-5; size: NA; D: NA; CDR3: CASSEVISNQPQHF; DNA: TGTGCCAGCAGTGAAGTCATTAGCAATCAGCCCCAGCATTTT
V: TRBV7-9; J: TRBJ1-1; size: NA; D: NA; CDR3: CASSLGSVNTEAFF; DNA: TGTGCCAGCAGCTTAGGCTCGGTGAACACTGAAGCTTTCTTT
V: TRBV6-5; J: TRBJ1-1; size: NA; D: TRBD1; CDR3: CASSRTGGSVAFF; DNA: TGTGCCAGCAGCAGGACAGGGGGAAGCGTAGCTTTCTTT
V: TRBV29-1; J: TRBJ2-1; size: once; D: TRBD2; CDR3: CSVVAGFRGGVLNEQFF; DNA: TGCAGCGTTGTGGCAGGGTTCCGGGGGGGCGTCCTCAATGAGCAGTTCTTC